This T cell receptor beta chain was identified during a study of CD8 T cells in Susac syndrome. The CDR3 runs to 12 residues. Germline-derived CDR1 and CDR2 are DFQATT and SNEGSKA (reference sequence). V was cut by 8 bases and J by 4 bases, with 14 bases left in between. Reverse transcription of about 0.45 to 1 ug RNA was performed with random hexamers. An immunoSEQ multiplex PCR generated amplified TCR beta CDR3 products spanning 54 Vbeta and 13 Jbeta. TCRdb re-called the immunoSEQ multiplex PCR reads through MiXCR, storing one row per CDR3 protein. There are about 200,000 distinct CDR3 sequences in the sample; roughly 94% occur only once, and around 0.076% lies in the top ten. Sequencing of TCR beta, carried out with a high-throughput approach, was applied to CD8+ and CD4+ T cells from the blood.

The clonotype originates from a human donor with multiple sclerosis. This chain links TRBV20-1 with TRBJ1-1; D ambiguous. What was sequenced was CD4+ T cells from PBMCs. CDR3 amino acids: CSPSRLATEAFF. The CDR3 region has the DNA TGCAGTCCAAGCAGGTTGGCCACTGAAGCTTTCTTT.